Listed below are T cell receptor beta chains from one sample, sequenced in a study of T-cell reconstitution after alpha-beta-depleted transplantation in children. In TCRdb, the PCR reads were re-called with MiXCR into one record per CDR3 protein. Here the sample spans around 580,000 distinct CDR3 sequences, under 25% being singletons. Source: PBMCs, mostly from graft donor cells, taken 360 days after TCRalphabeta/CD19-depleted stem cell transplant. All receptors come from a boy under two years old who had a stem cell transplant for acute myeloid leukemia, so the T cells may come from the graft donor. The CDR3 runs from the conserved cysteine through the conserved F or W. A D gene is named only where the DNA matches it firmly. The size of a clone is reported for some rows only, either as once, few or many, or as a class for expanded clones.

TRBV20-1	TRBJ2-1	.	.	16	CSARDWGQASYNEQFF	TGCAGTGCTAGAGATTGGGGGCAGGCCTCCTACAATGAGCAGTTCTTC
TRBV29-1	TRBJ2-3	.	.	14	CSVLPRGQGDTQYF	TGCAGCGTTTTGCCCCGGGGGCAGGGAGATACGCAGTATTTT
TRBV6-5	TRBJ2-1	TRBD2	.	15	CASSYSGVAYNEQFF	TGTGCCAGCAGTTATAGCGGGGTCGCCTACAATGAGCAGTTCTTC
TRBV6-2/TRBV6-3	TRBJ1-2	TRBD1	.	14	CASSYVDRDYGYTF	TGTGCCAGCAGTTACGTGGACAGGGACTATGGCTACACCTTC
TRBV19	TRBJ1-1	TRBD1	few	16	CASSIIGTAGGLEAFF	TGTGCCAGTAGTATAATCGGGACGGCAGGGGGGCTTGAAGCTTTCTTT
TRBV6-1	TRBJ1-5	.	.	16	CASKEKKGASNQPQHF	TGTGCCAGCAAGGAAAAAAAAGGGGCGAGCAATCAGCCCCAGCATTTT
TRBV7-2	TRBJ1-2	.	.	14	CASSFSTGSTGYTF	TGTGCCAGCAGCTTTTCAACGGGCTCTACAGGCTACACCTTC
TRBV5-1	TRBJ2-2	.	.	16	CASTNSGGPNTGELFF	TGCGCCAGCACCAACTCGGGGGGCCCCAACACCGGGGAGCTGTTTTTT
TRBV20-1	TRBJ1-2	TRBD1	.	15	CSAREPGTGTYGYTF	TGCAGTGCTAGAGAGCCCGGGACAGGAACGTATGGCTACACCTTC
TRBV12-3/TRBV12-4	TRBJ2-5	TRBD2	few	15	CASSLGSGGQETQYF	TGTGCCAGCAGTTTGGGTAGCGGGGGGCAAGAGACCCAGTACTTC
TRBV29-1	TRBJ2-3	TRBD1	many	13	CSVMTGFTDTQYF	TGCAGCGTAATGACAGGGTTCACAGATACGCAGTATTTT
TRBV15	TRBJ2-7	TRBD1	.	15	CATSRDPGQTYEQYF	TGTGCCACCAGCAGAGACCCGGGACAGACCTACGAGCAGTACTTC
TRBV12-3/TRBV12-4	TRBJ2-3	TRBD2	many	15	CASSPGTRSTDTQYF	TGTGCCAGCAGTCCTGGGACTAGGAGCACAGATACGCAGTATTTT
TRBV11-1	TRBJ2-6	TRBD2	.	20	CASSLGIIKAGRSGANVLTF	TGTGCCAGCAGCTTAGGGATAATAAAAGCGGGGCGCTCTGGGGCCAACGTCCTGACTTTC
TRBV25-1	TRBJ1-6	.	few	14	CASRGERQNSPLHF	TGTGCCAGCAGGGGGGAACGGCAGAATTCACCCCTCCACTTT
TRBV20-1	TRBJ2-2	.	.	14	CSATGMRNTGELFF	TGCAGTGCTACAGGGATGAGGAACACCGGGGAGCTGTTTTTT
TRBV5-1	TRBJ1-1	.	.	13	CASSPLSDTEAFF	TGCGCCAGCAGCCCGTTATCAGACACTGAAGCTTTCTTT
TRBV25-1	TRBJ2-4	TRBD1	many	15	CASSEGGTGGNIQYF	TGTGCCAGCAGTGAAGGGGGGACAGGGGGAAACATTCAGTACTTC
TRBV20-1	TRBJ2-7	TRBD1	.	15	CSATRKDRAPYEQYF	TGCAGTGCTACCCGAAAAGACAGGGCGCCCTACGAGCAGTACTTC
TRBV7-8	TRBJ1-4	.	once	13	CASSFGRNEKLFF	TGTGCCAGCAGCTTCGGACGGAATGAAAAACTGTTTTTT
TRBV20-1	TRBJ2-2	.	many	13	CSASPRLAGELFF	TGCAGTGCTAGTCCTAGGTTGGCCGGGGAGCTGTTTTTT
TRBV25-1	TRBJ2-1	.	many	14	CASTGLLGVNEQFF	TGTGCCAGCACCGGCCTCTTAGGAGTCAATGAGCAGTTCTTC
TRBV29-1	TRBJ1-1	.	.	12	CSVEPMNTEAFF	TGCAGCGTTGAACCGATGAACACTGAAGCTTTCTTT
TRBV15	TRBJ2-5	.	.	16	CATSRVGGVHGETQYF	TGTGCCACCAGCAGAGTCGGCGGGGTTCATGGGGAGACCCAGTACTTC
TRBV10-3	TRBJ2-3	.	many	14	CAISGPRSTDTQYF	TGTGCCATCAGTGGACCTCGGAGCACAGATACGCAGTATTTT
TRBV29-1	TRBJ2-3	.	many	11	CSVASADTQYF	TGCAGCGTCGCTAGCGCAGATACGCAGTATTTT
TRBV7-2	TRBJ2-7	.	.	13	CASSLETDYEQYF	TGTGCCAGCAGCTTAGAAACAGACTACGAGCAGTACTTC
TRBV4-1	TRBJ1-1	TRBD1	few	17	CASSQDIGDRTNTEAFF	TGCGCCAGCAGCCAAGACATTGGGGACAGGACGAACACTGAAGCTTTCTTT
TRBV29-1	TRBJ2-5	.	.	14	CSVEEGDGKETQYF	TGCAGCGTTGAAGAAGGGGACGGGAAAGAGACCCAGTACTTC
TRBV12-3/TRBV12-4	TRBJ1-2	.	few	14	CASSLRTVNYGYTF	TGTGCCAGCAGTTTAAGGACAGTGAACTATGGCTACACCTTC
TRBV5-6	TRBJ1-5	.	few	16	CASSLAEGGGNQPQHF	TGTGCCAGCAGCTTGGCCGAGGGAGGGGGCAATCAGCCCCAGCATTTT
TRBV20-1	TRBJ2-7	.	many	11	CSAQTPYEQYF	TGCAGTGCCCAAACCCCCTACGAGCAGTACTTC
TRBV20-1	TRBJ1-5	.	.	16	CSAQNGGGQSNQPQHF	TGCAGTGCCCAAAACGGTGGGGGGCAGAGCAATCAGCCCCAGCATTTT
TRBV29-1	TRBJ1-2	.	few	11	CSVETGHGYTF	TGCAGCGTTGAAACAGGCCACGGCTACACCTTC
TRBV20-1	TRBJ1-1	.	few	12	CSARPRNTEAFF	TGCAGTGCCAGGCCCAGGAACACTGAAGCTTTCTTT
TRBV12-3/TRBV12-4	TRBJ2-7	.	.	14	CASGETGTTYEQYF	TGTGCCAGCGGCGAGACAGGGACTACCTACGAGCAGTACTTC
TRBV20-1	TRBJ1-5	TRBD1	.	13	CSAWDRGNQPQHF	TGCAGTGCTTGGGACAGGGGAAATCAGCCCCAGCATTTT
TRBV15	TRBJ2-2	.	.	16	CATSRVGQLGGGELFF	TGTGCCACCAGCAGAGTGGGTCAGTTGGGAGGCGGGGAGCTGTTTTTT
TRBV27	TRBJ2-5	.	.	15	CASSTTGQFSETQYF	TGTGCCAGCAGTACTACCGGACAGTTCTCGGAGACCCAGTACTTC
TRBV7-2	TRBJ2-3	TRBD2	.	15	CASSLEGGGGYTQYF	TGTGCCAGCAGCTTAGAGGGGGGCGGGGGGTATACGCAGTATTTT
TRBV7-8	TRBJ2-1	TRBD2	many	17	CASSSQTSPSSYNEQFF	TGTGCCAGCAGCTCACAGACTAGCCCGAGCTCCTACAATGAGCAGTTCTTC
TRBV20-1	TRBJ2-1	.	few	12	CSAHPFDNEQFF	TGCAGTGCTCACCCCTTTGACAATGAGCAGTTCTTC
TRBV12-3/TRBV12-4	TRBJ2-5	.	many	13	CASRETGRETQYF	TGTGCCAGCAGAGAAACAGGGCGAGAGACCCAGTACTTC
TRBV28	TRBJ2-6	.	many	16	CAIAAGVYSGANVLTF	TGTGCCATCGCCGCAGGTGTCTACTCTGGGGCCAACGTCCTGACTTTC
TRBV20-1	TRBJ1-5	.	few	15	CSARVLGAGNQPQHF	TGCAGTGCTAGAGTTTTGGGAGCAGGCAATCAGCCCCAGCATTTT
TRBV10-3	TRBJ1-4	.	.	15	CAISESGEPSEKLFF	TGTGCCATCAGTGAGTCGGGGGAGCCCTCTGAAAAACTGTTTTTT
TRBV9	TRBJ2-1	.	.	17	CASSVDRGQYSYNEQFF	TGTGCCAGCAGCGTAGACCGGGGCCAGTACTCCTACAATGAGCAGTTCTTC
TRBV12-3/TRBV12-4	TRBJ1-1	TRBD1	few	15	CASTTRQGGDTEAFF	TGTGCCAGCACCACAAGACAGGGTGGGGACACTGAAGCTTTCTTT
TRBV4-3	TRBJ2-5	.	few	14	CASSQDGLQETQYF	TGCGCCAGCAGCCAAGACGGTCTCCAAGAGACCCAGTACTTC
TRBV24-1	TRBJ2-7	.	.	16	CATSDLGPTGAYEQYF	TGTGCCACCAGTGATTTAGGACCGACCGGCGCCTACGAGCAGTACTTC
TRBV7-2	TRBJ2-7	TRBD2	many	15	CASSFTGTSGGEQYF	TGTGCCAGCAGCTTTACCGGGACTAGCGGGGGGGAGCAGTACTTC
TRBV5-1	TRBJ1-1	.	.	16	CASSLDGGSPNTEAFF	TGCGCCAGCAGCTTGGATGGGGGTTCACCGAACACTGAAGCTTTCTTT
TRBV6-2/TRBV6-3	TRBJ2-1	.	.	11	CASMSWNEQFF	TGTGCCAGCATGTCGTGGAATGAGCAGTTCTTC
TRBV20-1	TRBJ2-7	TRBD1	many	14	CSARTDRGLDEQYF	TGCAGTGCTAGGACGGACAGGGGGTTAGACGAGCAGTACTTC
TRBV7-9	TRBJ2-5	TRBD2	.	16	CASSFPASGGGETQYF	TGTGCCAGCAGCTTCCCTGCTAGCGGGGGCGGAGAGACCCAGTACTTC
TRBV29-1	TRBJ2-5	TRBD2	.	16	CSVEGELAGPEGTQYF	TGCAGCGTTGAAGGGGAACTAGCGGGGCCTGAAGGGACCCAGTACTTC
TRBV10-3	TRBJ2-5	.	.	15	CAIRMGPGIMETQYF	TGTGCCATCAGGATGGGGCCTGGGATAATGGAGACCCAGTACTTC